These 19 T cell receptor beta chains originate from one sample sequenced in a study of response to subunit inactivated influenza vaccine. TCRdb recomputed calls from the RT-PCR reads with MiXCR, one row per CDR3 protein. The table shows over 650,000 distinct CDR3 sequences, with around 20% occurring only once. The sequencing here drew on PBMCs from blood, taken more than 4 days after vaccination. The origin of the receptors is a man aged 45-65 years who received an inactivated influenza vaccine.

A few counts support this clonotype. The gene calls are TRBV12-3 or TRBV12-4 and TRBJ2-1; 8 bases fit TRBD2. The V segment lost 3 bases and the J segment 4 bases; nucleotides outside the gene matches: 5. CDR3 length: 15 residues. DNA for the CDR3: TGTGCCAGCAGTTTCATAGCGGGGAGTTACAATGAGCAGTTCTTC. Translation gives CASSFIAGSYNEQFF.

This sequence joins TRBV4-1 and TRBJ2-7; D remains ambiguous. The CDR3 loop spans 14 amino acids. V was clipped by 0 bases and J by 3 bases, with 9 bases between them. CDR1 and CDR2 (germline): MGHRA, YSYEKL. The CDR3 reads CASSQERRFYEQYF. The CDR3, as DNA: TGCGCCAGCAGCCAAGAAAGAAGGTTCTACGAGCAGTACTTC.

V is TRBV11-3 and J is TRBJ2-1; D is uncertain. From germline, CDR1 is SGHNT and CDR2 YENEEA. The CDR3 length is 12 residues. The V end was cut by 1 base, the J end by 9 bases, with 7 bases between. CDR3 DNA: TGTGCCAGCAGCTTAGGAGTTGCTGAGCAGTTCTTC. Translation gives CASSLGVAEQFF.

This clonotype was detected a few times. The rearrangement uses TRBV29-1 and TRBJ2-1, with a tentative D call TRBD2 (6 bases). The CDR3 totals 14 residues. The germline V gene encodes CDR1 SQVTM and CDR2 ANQGSEA. V dropped 7 bases and J dropped 0 bases, with 13 bases sitting between them. The CDR3 loop reads CSATTSISYNEQFF. Written as DNA, the CDR3 is TGCAGCGCCACGACTAGTATCTCCTACAATGAGCAGTTCTTC.

The V and J genes are TRBV20-1 and TRBJ1-1; unclear D gene. V gave up 6 bases and J gave up 4 bases, with 15 bases separating them. Germline CDR1 is DFQATT and CDR2 is SNEGSKA (reference sequence). CDR3 size: 13 residues. The CDR3, as DNA: TGCAGTGCCTCCTCGACCCAGGTCACTGAAGCTTTCTTT. Residues: CSASSTQVTEAFF.

In its sample, this clonotype was seen a few times. This chain links TRBV7-8 with TRBJ2-1; 14 bases match TRBD2. This CDR3 is built from 17 residues. In germline, CDR1 is SGHVS, CDR2 FQNEAQ. V lost 5 bases and J lost 6; bases outside the gene matches: 9. This chain's CDR3 is CASSLGTSGSWTNEQFF. As DNA, the CDR3 is TGTGCCAGCAGCCTGGGGACTAGCGGGAGCTGGACCAATGAGCAGTTCTTC.

This clonotype was seen a few times. The rearrangement joins TRBV7-9 to TRBJ2-7, with 7 positions matching TRBD2. The CDR3 is 14 residues long. Germline lookup yields CDR1 SEHNR and CDR2 FQNEAQ (reference sequence). V trimming: 5 bases; J trimming: 3 bases; junction bases outside the gene matches: 7. CDR3 region: CASSATAGLYEQYF. The CDR3 coding sequence is TGTGCCAGCAGCGCGACAGCGGGACTCTACGAGCAGTACTTC. The full variable domain, rest sourced from reference TRBV7-9 and TRBJ2-7, is DTGVSQNPRHKITKRGQNVTFRCDPISEHNRLYWYRQTLGQGPEFLTYFQNEAQLEKSRLLSDRFSAERPKGSFSTLEIQRTEQGDSAMYLCASSATAGLYEQYFGPGTRLTVT.

The rearrangement uses TRBV12-3 or TRBV12-4 and TRBJ1-6, with TRBD1 identical over 8 bases. V was clipped by 3 bases and J by 9 bases; unmatched bases: 7. This CDR3 is built from 15 residues. The CDR3 DNA is TGTGCCAGCAGTTTTCGGGACAGGACATCTTCACCCCTCCACTTT. It codes for CASSFRDRTSSPLHF.

The rearrangement uses TRBV5-1 and TRBJ2-2, with TRBD1 matching over 9 bases. In germline, CDR1 is SGHRS, CDR2 YFSETQ. CDR3 length: 15 amino acids. Losses at the gene ends were 4 bases for V and 6 bases for J; bases not matched to a gene: 7. The CDR3 DNA follows: TGCGCCAGCAGCCTTGGGACAGGGATCGCCGGGGAGCTGTTTTTT. As protein: CASSLGTGIAGELFF.

The CDR3 DNA follows: TGTGCCAGCAGTGATGCGTTCCCAGATACGCAGTATTTT. This codes for CASSDAFPDTQYF. The chain is built from TRBV2 and TRBJ2-3; D remains ambiguous. The V gene's germline CDR1 is SNHLY and CDR2 FYNNEI. This CDR3 has 13 amino acids. The V end lost 3 bases, the J end lost 4 bases, and 8 bases lay between the germline ends.

The sample holds a few counts of this clonotype. CDR3 region: CSARVIAGGPRYNEQFF. CDR3 DNA: TGCAGTGCTAGAGTAATAGCGGGAGGCCCCCGTTACAATGAGCAGTTCTTC. This chain links TRBV20-1 with TRBJ2-1, with 10 bases aligning to TRBD2. The J segment lost 4 bases and the V segment lost 1 base, leaving 10 bases of the junction unmatched. The V gene's germline CDR1 is DFQATT and CDR2 SNEGSKA (reference sequence). CDR3 length: 17 amino acids.

This clonotype was counted between two and nine times. The chain recombines TRBV12-3 or TRBV12-4 with TRBJ2-7; TRBD2 matches at 7 bases. The CDR3 runs to 15 residues. V lost 4 bases and J lost 2; bases outside the gene matches: 8. CDR3 residues: CASSSPRLATYEQYF. Written as DNA, the CDR3 is TGTGCCAGCAGTTCTCCCCGACTAGCCACCTACGAGCAGTACTTC.

This clonotype has more than one count but fewer than ten. The chain joins TRBV28 to TRBJ1-5; possibly TRBD1 for D (5 bases). Deletions cut 5 bases from V and 1 base from J, with 9 bases between. CDR3 size: 14 residues. Germline-derived CDR1 and CDR2 are MDHEN and SYDVKM. CDR3 sequence (DNA): TGTGCCAGCAGTCTGACAGTAAGCAATCAGCCCCAGCATTTT. Its translation is CASSLTVSNQPQHF.

This clonotype was seen many times. The rearrangement links TRBV9 to TRBJ2-1, with TRBD1 matching 8 bases. The germline V gene encodes CDR1 SGDLS and CDR2 YYNGEE. The CDR3 runs to 15 residues. Losses at the gene ends were 4 bases for V and 5 bases for J; bases not matched to a gene: 8. The CDR3 here is CASSPRTGMDNEQFF. CDR3 sequence (DNA): TGTGCCAGCAGCCCTCGGACAGGGATGGACAATGAGCAGTTCTTC.

The chain joins TRBV4-1 to TRBJ2-7; 11 bases fit TRBD1. Germline V lookup: CDR1 MGHRA, CDR2 YSYEKL. With V trimmed by 2 bases and J by 6 bases, 6 bases remained unmatched. This CDR3 spans 15 amino acids. The DNA for the CDR3 is TGCGCCAGCAGCCAAAACGCCGGGACAGGGGGCGAGCAGTACTTC. This gives the protein CASSQNAGTGGEQYF.

This clonotype was detected many times. The chain is built from TRBV7-9 and TRBJ2-3; 9 bases are a match to TRBD2. The germline V gene encodes CDR1 SEHNR and CDR2 FQNEAQ (reference sequence). Losses at the gene ends were 5 bases for V and 3 bases for J; bases not matched to a gene: 12. The CDR3 loop spans 17 amino acids. This CDR3 reads CASSRSGRKGRTDTQYF. The CDR3 DNA is TGTGCCAGCAGCCGAAGCGGGAGGAAGGGGAGGACAGATACGCAGTATTTT.

This clonotype was seen at least ten times. The chain links TRBV20-1 to TRBJ2-2; D is undetermined. Germline-derived CDR1 and CDR2 are DFQATT and SNEGSKA (reference sequence). V was pared by 0 bases and J by 1 base, with 6 bases between. The length of the CDR3 is 14 residues. CDR3 protein: CSAREPGNTGELFF. In DNA, the CDR3 is TGCAGTGCTAGAGAGCCAGGGAACACCGGGGAGCTGTTTTTT.

This clonotype occurred many times. The chain joins TRBV5-1 to TRBJ2-7; weak D call: TRBD1 (6 bases). CDR3 length equals 13 residues. V was cut by 0 bases and J by 7 bases, with 11 bases left in between. CDR1 and CDR2 from the germline V gene are SGHRS and YFSETQ. CDR3 sequence: CASSLVQGGEQYF. The CDR3 DNA reads as TGCGCCAGCAGCTTGGTACAGGGTGGTGAGCAGTACTTC.

This clonotype was detected a few times. The gene calls are TRBV28 and TRBJ2-2, with a weak D call TRBD2 (5 bases). Germline V gene sequence: CDR1 MDHEN, CDR2 SYDVKM. Trimming took 6 bases from V and 5 from J, leaving 13 bases between them. The length of the CDR3 is 14 residues. The CDR3, as DNA: TGTGCCAGCAGGAGGACTTCCTGGACCGGGGAGCTGTTTTTT. This sequence encodes CASRRTSWTGELFF.